Shown below are 19 T cell receptor beta chains from a single sample sequenced in a study of cytomegalovirus exposure and HLA in healthy donors. PCR primers comprised 60 Vbeta and 13 Jbeta primers. Using immunoSEQ multiplex PCR, the repertoire was profiled, and TCRdb retains in-frame clones only, with some absent. The table has 150,000 to 200,000 clones, 60% to 85% seen once. Sequenced material: PBMCs. These receptors all come from a woman in her 40s in good health and CMV-seronegative.

This chain joins TRBV10-3 and TRBJ1-2; D uncertain. The CDR3 runs 12 residues. The V and J ends lost 10 bases and 6 bases respectively, with 15 bases between them. Germline values: CDR1 ENHRY, CDR2 SYGVKD. The CDR3 loop reads CATRSSGDGYTF. In DNA form, the CDR3 reads TGTGCCACCCGAAGTAGCGGGGATGGCTACACCTTC.

This chain connects TRBV4-1 to TRBJ2-7, with TRBD1 as a possible D gene (6 bases). Germline V gives CDR1 MGHRA, CDR2 YSYEKL. There are 15 residues in the CDR3. The V and J ends lost 5 bases and 5 bases respectively, with 19 bases between them. CDR3 protein: CASSELQGGKNEQYF. Here the CDR3 DNA reads TGCGCCAGCAGCGAACTACAGGGTGGGAAAAACGAGCAGTACTTC.

The chain combines TRBV4-1 with TRBJ1-2, with D maybe TRBD1 (6 bases). This CDR3 contains 15 residues. Germline CDR1 and CDR2: MGHRA and YSYEKL. The V gene lost 6 bases and the J gene lost 8 bases, with 22 bases spanning the gap. CDR3 sequence: CASRHPSTGQTGYTF. The CDR3 nucleotides read TGCGCCAGCAGGCATCCTTCTACCGGACAGACAGGCTACACCTTC.

The chain employs TRBV27 and TRBJ1-2; D unclear. Trimming took 2 bases from V and 1 from J, leaving 8 bases between them. The germline V gene encodes CDR1 MNHEY and CDR2 SMNVEV (reference sequence). The CDR3 consists of 14 residues. Here the CDR3 DNA reads TGTGCCAGCAGTTTACACAGAGTTAACTATGGCTACACCTTC. Protein sequence: CASSLHRVNYGYTF.

J is TRBJ1-2 and V is TRBV7-9, with D hard to call. The V end lost 4 bases, the J end lost 4 bases, and 19 bases lay between the germline ends. Germline assignment: CDR1 SEHNR and CDR2 FQNEAQ (reference sequence). There are 16 residues in the CDR3. Here the CDR3 reads CASSSRSNTELYGYTF. The CDR3 DNA reads as TGTGCCAGCAGCTCTAGATCCAACACGGAACTCTATGGCTACACCTTC.

V is TRBV11-1 and J is TRBJ2-7, with TRBD1 matching 9 bases. V dropped 4 bases and J dropped 4; count of bases not matched to a gene: 5. The CDR3 extends over 14 amino acids. The germline gives CDR1 SGHAT, CDR2 FQDESV (reference sequence). This CDR3 is CASSSGQGQYEQYV. The CDR3 nucleotides read TGTGCCAGCAGCTCCGGACAGGGGCAGTACGAGCAGTACGTC.

The genes are TRBV19 and TRBJ1-5; maybe TRBD1 (5 bases). The CDR3 runs to 14 residues. The V gene lost 7 bases and the J gene lost 7 bases, with 17 bases spanning the gap. The germline V gene has CDR1 LNHDA and CDR2 SQIVND (reference sequence). The CDR3 DNA is TGTGCCAGTAAATGGCAGGGCGGCGGACAGCCCCAGCATTTT. It specifies CASKWQGGGQPQHF.

J is TRBJ2-1 and V is TRBV30, with TRBD1 matching over 7 bases. V lost 2 bases to trimming and J lost 0 bases; unmatched junction nucleotides: 7. Germline V gene sequence: CDR1 GTSNPN, CDR2 SVGIG (reference sequence). This CDR3 is built from 16 residues. CDR3 DNA sequence: TGTGCCTGGAGTACAGGGGACAGAAACTCCTACAATGAGCAGTTCTTC. Its translation: CAWSTGDRNSYNEQFF.

This chain connects TRBV18 to TRBJ1-5; no firm D call. Looked up from germline, CDR1 is KGHSH and CDR2 is LQKENI. This CDR3 has 16 residues. The ends were cut back, 3 bases at V and 6 bases at J, with 18 bases in the middle. The CDR3 DNA sequence: TGTGCCAGCTCACCTACACCGACCGGGGAGGTTCAGCCCCAGCATTTT. Protein sequence: CASSPTPTGEVQPQHF.

The V gene is TRBV27, the J gene TRBJ2-6; 7 bases are a match to TRBD1. This CDR3 is 16 amino acids long. Per the germline V gene, CDR1 is MNHEY and CDR2 is SMNVEV (reference sequence). V lost 6 bases and J lost 0; bases outside the gene matches: 5. DNA for the CDR3: TGTGCCAGCAGCGCGACAGGGTCCTCTGGGGCCAACGTCCTGACTTTC. Translated, it gives CASSATGSSGANVLTF. The full variable domain, rest sourced from reference TRBV27 and TRBJ2-6, is EAQVTQNPRYLITVTGKKLTVTCSQNMNHEYMSWYRQDPGLGLRQIYYSMNVEVTDKGDVPEGYKVSRKEKRNFPLILESPSPNQTSLYFCASSATGSSGANVLTFGAGSRLTVL.

V and J are TRBV7-8 and TRBJ1-2, with TRBD1 as a possible D gene (5 bases). V was pared by 0 bases and J by 4 bases, with 9 bases between. Germline CDR1 reads SGHVS; CDR2 reads FQNEAQ. The CDR3 runs to 14 residues. CDR3 bases: TGTGCCAGCAGCTTAGCTGGGGCAGGCTATGGCTACACCTTC. This encodes CASSLAGAGYGYTF.

This chain connects TRBV5-1 to TRBJ2-4, with 9 bases that match TRBD1. The CDR3 covers 14 residues. The J segment lost 11 bases and the V segment lost 4 bases, leaving 10 bases of the junction unmatched. Germline V lookup: CDR1 SGHRS, CDR2 YFSETQ. CDR3 bases: TGCGCCAGCAGCCCCAGCCGGGACAGGGAGGTTCAGTACTTC. Its translation is CASSPSRDREVQYF.

This sequence joins TRBV7-3 and TRBJ2-1; 8 bases align to TRBD2. In germline, CDR1 is SGHTA, CDR2 FQGTGA. CDR3 length: 21 residues. J gave up 0 bases and V 5 bases, and 21 bases lay outside the gene matches. The CDR3 DNA sequence: TGTGCCAGCAGCCTAAATCCGGGACTAGGCCAGGTCCCTAGCTCCTACAATGAGCAGTTCTTC. This translates into CASSLNPGLGQVPSSYNEQFF.

The CDR3 region is CATSRYSTGTGLNEQFF. The CDR3 DNA reads TGTGCCACCAGCAGGTATAGTACGGGGACAGGGCTCAATGAGCAGTTCTTC. V usage is TRBV15 and J usage is TRBJ2-1; TRBD1 agrees at 9 bases. The CDR3 is 17 residues long. Trimming at V came to 3 bases and at J to 6 bases, leaving 12 bases not matched to a gene. Germline V gene lookup returns CDR1 LNHNV and CDR2 YYDKDF (reference sequence).

V gene TRBV4-1 combines with J gene TRBJ2-1; tentatively, D is TRBD1 (5 bases). The CDR3 runs to 14 residues. The ends were cut back, 2 bases at V and 9 bases at J, with 14 bases in the middle. Germline loops: CDR1 MGHRA, CDR2 YSYEKL. The CDR3 coding sequence is TGCGCCAGCAGCCAATCGTTACCAGACAGTGAGCAGTTCTTC. Amino acids: CASSQSLPDSEQFF.

This sequence joins TRBV19 and TRBJ1-5; 9 nucleotides line up with TRBD1. V shed 5 bases, J shed 4 bases, and the junction held 9 bases outside the gene matches. Germline V lookup: CDR1 LNHDA, CDR2 SQIVND (reference sequence). The CDR3 covers 16 residues. CDR3 bases: TGTGCCAGTAGTCTGCTAGAGACAGGGGGGAATCAGCCCCAGCATTTT. This gives the protein CASSLLETGGNQPQHF.

This rearrangement joins TRBV4-2 to TRBJ2-1; possible D gene TRBD2, 5 bases. The CDR3 has 12 residues. CDR1 is LGHNA, CDR2 YNFKEQ, per germline. V dropped 4 bases and J dropped 10 bases, with 11 bases sitting between them. CDR3 nucleotides: TGTGCCAGCAGCCGCTCCCGAGGGGAGCAGTTCTTC. This encodes CASSRSRGEQFF.

Regarding this clone: One junction end disagrees with the germline gene, perhaps due to a read error. Other nucleotide sequences in the sample specify the same CDR3. This sequence joins TRBV19 and TRBJ1-5; no clear D. The CDR3 length is 15 residues. Germline V gene lookup returns CDR1 LNHDA and CDR2 SQIVND (reference sequence). The CDR3 DNA is TGCGCCAGTATCACGACGGGGAATAGCAATCAGCCCCAGCATTTT. Translating gives CASITTGNSNQPQHF.

The genes are TRBV5-1 and TRBJ2-7, with 8 bases aligning to TRBD1. The J segment lost 2 bases and the V segment lost 1 base, leaving 2 bases of the junction unmatched. Germline V lookup: CDR1 SGHRS, CDR2 YFSETQ. This CDR3 comprises 14 residues. This CDR3 is CASSLQQGAYEQYF. The CDR3 DNA follows: TGCGCCAGCAGCTTGCAACAGGGGGCCTACGAGCAGTACTTC.